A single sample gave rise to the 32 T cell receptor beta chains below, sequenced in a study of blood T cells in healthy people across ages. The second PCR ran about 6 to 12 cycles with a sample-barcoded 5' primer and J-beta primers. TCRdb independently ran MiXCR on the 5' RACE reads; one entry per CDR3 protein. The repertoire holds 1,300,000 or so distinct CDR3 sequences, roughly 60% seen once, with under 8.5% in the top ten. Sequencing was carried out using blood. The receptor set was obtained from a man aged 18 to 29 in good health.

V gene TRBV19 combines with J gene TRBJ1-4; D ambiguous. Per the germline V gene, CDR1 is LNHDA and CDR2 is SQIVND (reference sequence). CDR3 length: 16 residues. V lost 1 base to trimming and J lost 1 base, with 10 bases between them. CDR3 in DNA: TGTGCCAGTAGTATAGGACGGAGGATAACTAATGAAAAACTGTTTTTT. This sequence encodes CASSIGRRITNEKLFF.

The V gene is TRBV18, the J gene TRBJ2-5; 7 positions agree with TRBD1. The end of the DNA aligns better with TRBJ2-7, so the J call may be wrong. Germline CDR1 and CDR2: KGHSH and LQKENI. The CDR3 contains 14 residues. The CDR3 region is CASSQGQTTYEQYF. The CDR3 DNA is TGTGCCAGCTCACAGGGACAGACAACTTACGAGCAGTACTTC.

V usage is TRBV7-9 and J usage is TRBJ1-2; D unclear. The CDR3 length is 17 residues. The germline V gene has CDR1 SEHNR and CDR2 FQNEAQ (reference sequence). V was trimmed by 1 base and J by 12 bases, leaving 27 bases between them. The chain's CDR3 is CASSLVSGPSVDGGHTF. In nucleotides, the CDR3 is TGTGCCAGCAGCTTAGTATCAGGACCTAGCGTCGATGGAGGCCACACCTTC.

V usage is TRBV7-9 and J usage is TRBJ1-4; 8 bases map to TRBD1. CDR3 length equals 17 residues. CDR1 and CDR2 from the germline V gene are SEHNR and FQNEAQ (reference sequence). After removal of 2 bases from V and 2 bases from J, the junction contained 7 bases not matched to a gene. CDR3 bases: TGTGCCAGCAGCTTATATCTTCAGGGGGCTACTAATGAAAAACTGTTTTTT. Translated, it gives CASSLYLQGATNEKLFF. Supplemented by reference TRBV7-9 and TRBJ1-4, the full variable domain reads DTGVSQNPRHKITKRGQNVTFRCDPISEHNRLYWYRQTLGQGPEFLTYFQNEAQLEKSRLLSDRFSAERPKGSFSTLEIQRTEQGDSAMYLCASSLYLQGATNEKLFFGSGTQLSVL.

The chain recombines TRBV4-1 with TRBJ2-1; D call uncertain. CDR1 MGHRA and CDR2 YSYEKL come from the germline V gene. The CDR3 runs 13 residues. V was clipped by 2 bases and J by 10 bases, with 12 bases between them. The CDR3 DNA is TGCGCCAGCAGCCAAAAGCGTGGTGCGGAGCAGTTCTTC. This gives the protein CASSQKRGAEQFF.

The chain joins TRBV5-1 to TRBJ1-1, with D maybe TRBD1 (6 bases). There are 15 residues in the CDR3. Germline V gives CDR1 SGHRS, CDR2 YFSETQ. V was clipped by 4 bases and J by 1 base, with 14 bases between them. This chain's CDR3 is CASSPYSQGNTEAFF. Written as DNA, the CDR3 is TGCGCCAGCAGCCCCTACTCACAGGGGAACACTGAAGCTTTCTTT.

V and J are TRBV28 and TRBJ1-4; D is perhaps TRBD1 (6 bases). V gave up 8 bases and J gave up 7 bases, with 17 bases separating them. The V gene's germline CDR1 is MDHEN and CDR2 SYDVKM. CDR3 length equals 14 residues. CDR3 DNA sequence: TGTGCCAGCGGATCACAGGGAGGGACTGAAAAACTGTTTTTT. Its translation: CASGSQGGTEKLFF.

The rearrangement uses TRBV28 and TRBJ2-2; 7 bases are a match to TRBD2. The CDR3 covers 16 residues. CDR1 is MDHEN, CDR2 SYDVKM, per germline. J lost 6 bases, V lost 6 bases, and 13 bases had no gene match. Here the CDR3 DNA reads TGTGCCAGCAGATCTTATGAGAGTGGGGGGGCCGGGGAGCTGTTTTTT. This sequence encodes CASRSYESGGAGELFF.

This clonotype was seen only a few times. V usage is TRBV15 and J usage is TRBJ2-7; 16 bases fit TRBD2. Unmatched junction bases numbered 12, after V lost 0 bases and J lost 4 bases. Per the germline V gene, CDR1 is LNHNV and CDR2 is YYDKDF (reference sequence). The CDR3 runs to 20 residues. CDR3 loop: CATSRDVKGLAGGYVYEQYF. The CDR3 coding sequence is TGTGCCACCAGCAGAGATGTTAAGGGACTAGCGGGAGGGTATGTATACGAGCAGTACTTC.

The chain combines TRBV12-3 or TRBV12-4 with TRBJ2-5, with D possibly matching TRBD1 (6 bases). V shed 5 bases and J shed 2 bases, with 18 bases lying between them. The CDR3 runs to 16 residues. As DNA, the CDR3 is TGTGCCAGCAGTCCCATACGACAGGTTCTACAAGAGACCCAGTACTTC. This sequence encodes CASSPIRQVLQETQYF.

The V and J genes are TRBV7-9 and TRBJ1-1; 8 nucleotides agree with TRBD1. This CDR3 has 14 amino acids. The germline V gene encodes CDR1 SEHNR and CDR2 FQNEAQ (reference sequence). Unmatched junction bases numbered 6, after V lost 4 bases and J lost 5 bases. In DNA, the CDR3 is TGTGCCAGCAGCTCCAGGGGGCGAGGTACTGAAGCTTTCTTT. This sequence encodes CASSSRGRGTEAFF. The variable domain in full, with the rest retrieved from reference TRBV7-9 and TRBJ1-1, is DTGVSQNPRHKITKRGQNVTFRCDPISEHNRLYWYRQTLGQGPEFLTYFQNEAQLEKSRLLSDRFSAERPKGSFSTLEIQRTEQGDSAMYLCASSSRGRGTEAFFGQGTRLTVV.

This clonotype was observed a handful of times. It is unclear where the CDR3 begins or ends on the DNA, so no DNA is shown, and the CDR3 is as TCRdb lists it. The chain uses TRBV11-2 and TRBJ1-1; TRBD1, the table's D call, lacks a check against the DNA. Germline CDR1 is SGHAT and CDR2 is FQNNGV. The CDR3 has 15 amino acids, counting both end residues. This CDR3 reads CASILGQLLNTEAFF.

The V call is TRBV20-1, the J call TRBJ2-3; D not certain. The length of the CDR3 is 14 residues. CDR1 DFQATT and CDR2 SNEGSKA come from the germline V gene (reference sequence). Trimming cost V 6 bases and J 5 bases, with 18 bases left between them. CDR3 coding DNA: TGCAGTGCCCGGATGCTCACGTCGGGAGATACGCAGTATTTT. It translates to CSARMLTSGDTQYF.

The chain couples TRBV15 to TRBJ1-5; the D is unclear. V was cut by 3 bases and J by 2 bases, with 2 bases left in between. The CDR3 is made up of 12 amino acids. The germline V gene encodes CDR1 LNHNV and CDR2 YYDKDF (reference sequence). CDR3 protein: CATSRGNQPQHF. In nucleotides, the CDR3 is TGTGCCACCAGCAGGGGCAATCAGCCCCAGCATTTT.

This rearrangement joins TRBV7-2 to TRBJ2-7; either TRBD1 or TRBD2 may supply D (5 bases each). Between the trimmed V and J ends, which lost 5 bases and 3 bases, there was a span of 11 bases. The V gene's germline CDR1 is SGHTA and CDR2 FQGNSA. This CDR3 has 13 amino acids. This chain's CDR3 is CASSRDQNYEQYF. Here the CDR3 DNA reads TGTGCCAGCAGCCGGGACCAAAACTACGAGCAGTACTTC.

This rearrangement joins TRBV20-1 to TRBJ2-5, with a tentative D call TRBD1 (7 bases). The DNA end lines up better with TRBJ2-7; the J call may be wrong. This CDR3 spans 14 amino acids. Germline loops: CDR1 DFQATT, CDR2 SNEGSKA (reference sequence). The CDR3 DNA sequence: TGCAGTGCTGGAAAGGGGGCAGGGGAGGCCGAGCAGTACTTC. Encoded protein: CSAGKGAGEAEQYF.

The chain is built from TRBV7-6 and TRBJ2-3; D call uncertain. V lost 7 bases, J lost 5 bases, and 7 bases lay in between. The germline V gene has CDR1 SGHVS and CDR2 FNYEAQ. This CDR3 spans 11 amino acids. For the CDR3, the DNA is TGTGCCAGCAACTTCGAAGATACGCAGTATTTT. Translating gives CASNFEDTQYF.

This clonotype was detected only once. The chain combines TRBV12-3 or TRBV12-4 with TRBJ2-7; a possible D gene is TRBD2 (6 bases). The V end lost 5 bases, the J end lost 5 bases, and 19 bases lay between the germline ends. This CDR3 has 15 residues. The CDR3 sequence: CASSPSGEPRNEQYF. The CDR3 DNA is TGTGCCAGCAGTCCCTCGGGAGAACCACGCAACGAGCAGTACTTC.

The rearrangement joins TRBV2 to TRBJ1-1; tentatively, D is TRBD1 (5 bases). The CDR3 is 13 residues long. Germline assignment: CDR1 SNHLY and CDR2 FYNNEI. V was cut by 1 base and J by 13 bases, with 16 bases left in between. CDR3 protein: CASSEVPDSRGFF. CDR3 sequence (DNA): TGTGCCAGCAGTGAAGTTCCCGACAGTCGGGGTTTCTTT.

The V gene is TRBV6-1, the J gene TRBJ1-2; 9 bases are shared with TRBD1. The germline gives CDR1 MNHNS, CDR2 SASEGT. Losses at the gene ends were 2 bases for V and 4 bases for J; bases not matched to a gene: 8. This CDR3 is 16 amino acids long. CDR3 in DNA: TGTGCCAGCAGTGAAACTTGGACAGGGGACGGCTATGGCTACACCTTC. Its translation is CASSETWTGDGYGYTF.

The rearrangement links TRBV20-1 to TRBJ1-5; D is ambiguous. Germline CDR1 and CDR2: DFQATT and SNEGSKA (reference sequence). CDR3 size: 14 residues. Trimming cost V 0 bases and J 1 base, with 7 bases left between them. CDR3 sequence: CSARDSGSNQPQHF. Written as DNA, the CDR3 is TGCAGTGCTAGAGATTCAGGAAGCAATCAGCCCCAGCATTTT.

Here the CDR3 reads CASSYVRLGTQYF. For the CDR3, the DNA is TGTGCCAGCAGTTATGTGCGGTTAGGGACCCAGTACTTC. The rearrangement joins TRBV6-6 to TRBJ2-7; D gene ambiguous. The end of the DNA aligns better with TRBJ2-5, so the J call may be wrong. Germline CDR1 is MNHNY and CDR2 is SVGAGI (reference sequence). The CDR3 is 13 amino acids.

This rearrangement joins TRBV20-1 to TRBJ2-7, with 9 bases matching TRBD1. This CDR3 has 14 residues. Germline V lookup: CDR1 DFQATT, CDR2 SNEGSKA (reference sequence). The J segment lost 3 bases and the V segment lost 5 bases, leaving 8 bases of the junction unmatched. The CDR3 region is CSAVPPTGGYEQYF. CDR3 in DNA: TGCAGTGCTGTCCCTCCGACAGGGGGCTACGAGCAGTACTTC.

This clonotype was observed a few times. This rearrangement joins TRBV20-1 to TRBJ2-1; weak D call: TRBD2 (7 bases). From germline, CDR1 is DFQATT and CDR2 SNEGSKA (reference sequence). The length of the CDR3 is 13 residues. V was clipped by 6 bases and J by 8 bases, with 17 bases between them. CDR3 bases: TGCAGTGCCGTGGGGGGGCCTAAGCATGAGCAGTTCTTC. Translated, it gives CSAVGGPKHEQFF.

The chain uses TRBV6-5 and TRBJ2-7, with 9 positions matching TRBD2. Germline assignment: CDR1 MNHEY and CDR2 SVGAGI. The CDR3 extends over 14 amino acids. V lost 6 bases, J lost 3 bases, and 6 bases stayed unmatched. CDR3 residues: CASRPQAGGYEQYF. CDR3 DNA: TGTGCCAGCAGGCCTCAAGCGGGAGGCTACGAGCAGTACTTC.

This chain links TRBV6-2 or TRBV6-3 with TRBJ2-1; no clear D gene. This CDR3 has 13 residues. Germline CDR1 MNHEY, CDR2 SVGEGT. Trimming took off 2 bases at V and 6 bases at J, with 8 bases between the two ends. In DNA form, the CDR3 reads TGTGCCAGCAGTTACGACCCGGGCAATGAGCAGTTCTTC. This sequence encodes CASSYDPGNEQFF.

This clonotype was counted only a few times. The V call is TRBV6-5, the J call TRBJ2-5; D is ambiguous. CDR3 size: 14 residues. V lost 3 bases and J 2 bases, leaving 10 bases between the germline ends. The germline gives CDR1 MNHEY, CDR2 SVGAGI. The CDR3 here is CASSYGNVQETQYF. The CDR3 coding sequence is TGTGCCAGCAGTTATGGCAACGTACAAGAGACCCAGTACTTC.

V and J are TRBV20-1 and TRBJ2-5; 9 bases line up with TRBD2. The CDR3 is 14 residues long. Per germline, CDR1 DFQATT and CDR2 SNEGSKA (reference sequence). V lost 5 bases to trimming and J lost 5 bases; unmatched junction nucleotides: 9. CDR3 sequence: CSAPASGAWETQYF. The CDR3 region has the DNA TGCAGTGCTCCGGCTAGCGGGGCATGGGAGACCCAGTACTTC.

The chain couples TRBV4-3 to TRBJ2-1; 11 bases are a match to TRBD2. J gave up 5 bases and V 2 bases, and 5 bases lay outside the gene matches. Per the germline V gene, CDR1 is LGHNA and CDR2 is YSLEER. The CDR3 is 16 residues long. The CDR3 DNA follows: TGCGCCAGCAGCCAAACTCTAGCGGGGGGTGACAATGAGCAGTTCTTC. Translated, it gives CASSQTLAGGDNEQFF.

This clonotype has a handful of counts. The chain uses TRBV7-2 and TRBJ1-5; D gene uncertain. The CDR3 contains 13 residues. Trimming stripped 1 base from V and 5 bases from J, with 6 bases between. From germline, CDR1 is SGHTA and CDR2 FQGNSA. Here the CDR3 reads CASSLVAYQPQHF. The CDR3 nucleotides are TGTGCCAGCAGCTTAGTCGCGTATCAGCCCCAGCATTTT.

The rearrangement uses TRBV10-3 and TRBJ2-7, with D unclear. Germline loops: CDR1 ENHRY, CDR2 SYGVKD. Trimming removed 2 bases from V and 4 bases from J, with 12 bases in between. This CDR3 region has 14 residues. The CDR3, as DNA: TGTGCCATCAGTGAGGGGTCCCCACCATACGAGCAGTACTTC. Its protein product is CAISEGSPPYEQYF.

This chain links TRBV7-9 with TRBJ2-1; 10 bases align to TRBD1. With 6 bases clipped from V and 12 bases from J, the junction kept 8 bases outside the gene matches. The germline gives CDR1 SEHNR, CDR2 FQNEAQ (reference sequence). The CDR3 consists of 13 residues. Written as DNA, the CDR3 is TGTGCCAGCAGAGGGACAGGGGACGTGGGGCAGTTCTTC. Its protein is CASRGTGDVGQFF.